This record looks at one T cell receptor beta chain sequence and its context. Antigen unknown. The V gene's germline CDR1 is MDHEN and CDR2 SYDVKM. V gave up 2 bases and J gave up 2 bases, with 13 bases separating them. The CDR3 runs to 16 residues. The source of the sample is a study of beta chain features in type 1 diabetes. Study conclusions and caveats: Moderately but significantly shorter TCRB CDR3s were found in Type 1 diabetes patients in all four CD4+ subsets. Cells with high TCR expression could be over-represented when cDNA is sequenced. Patients' naive, central memory and regulatory TCRB repertoires appeared more alike than those of healthy donors. PCR might pick shorter templates more often, in the same way for patients and controls.

Reverse transcribing all isolated RNA meant expressed TCRB transcripts were sequenced. Profiling relied on immunoSEQ multiplex PCR, and the TCRdb table lists in-frame clones only, not all of them. This table holds 850,000 to 900,000 clones, roughly a sixth found once. The sample taken for sequencing was naive CD4+ T cells from blood. The rearrangement uses TRBV28 and TRBJ1-5; the D gene is possibly TRBD1 (5 bases). This receptor was taken from a woman between 18 and 29 years old in good health. The CDR3 DNA reads TGTGCCAGCAGTTTAGGGGCAGCCACTCGCAATCAGCCCCAGCATTTT. This gives the protein CASSLGAATRNQPQHF.